These T cell receptor beta chains were read from a single sample in a study of identical twins. One entry per CDR3 protein, called by TCRdb with MiXCR from the 5' RACE reads. Of about 220,000 distinct CDR3 sequences listed, approximately 9% are singletons. The sample comprised memory (CD45RO+) T cells sorted from blood. Receptors were obtained from a woman aged 18 to 35 in good health. Both conserved end residues are part of each CDR3. D genes are given only for firm matches. Where a row states a size, it is once, few, many or the class of an expanded clone; other rows omit it.

>TRBJ1-6|-|TRBV3-1|-
CASSQRGGSPLHF
TGTGCCAGCAGCCAGAGGGGGGGTTCACCCCTCCACTTT
>TRBJ2-6|-|TRBV11-1|-
CASSSPHRSTSSGANVLTF
TGTGCCAGCAGCTCCCCTCATCGATCCACCTCATCTGGGGCCAACGTCCTGACTTTC
>TRBJ2-3|-|TRBV6-1|many
CASRPLMNTDTQYF
TGTGCCAGCAGACCCCTCATGAACACAGATACGCAGTATTTT
>TRBJ1-1|-|TRBV7-2|-
CASSSQVNTEAFF
TGTGCCAGCAGCTCACAGGTGAACACTGAAGCTTTCTTT
>TRBJ1-2|-|TRBV7-2|-
CASSSQSYGYTF
TGTGCCAGCAGCTCCCAGAGCTATGGCTACACCTTC
>TRBJ1-4|-|TRBV7-2|few
CASSFDRTNEKLFF
TGTGCCAGCAGCTTTGACAGAACTAATGAAAAACTGTTTTTT
>TRBJ2-1|TRBD2|TRBV5-1|few
CASSLVAGVGYNEQFF
TGCGCCAGCAGCTTGGTGGCGGGAGTAGGATACAATGAGCAGTTCTTC
>TRBJ2-4|-|TRBV29-1|few
CSVEEGEGIQYF
TGCAGCGTTGAAGAGGGTGAGGGCATTCAGTACTTC
>TRBJ2-7|TRBD2|TRBV6-1|many
CASSRSGSYEQYF
TGTGCCAGCAGTCGTAGCGGGAGCTACGAGCAGTACTTC
>TRBJ1-1|-|TRBV20-1|few
CSARKDGLNTEAFF
TGCAGTGCTAGAAAGGACGGGTTGAACACTGAAGCTTTCTTT
>TRBJ2-2|-|TRBV6-2/TRBV6-3|many
CASTPAGQNTGELFF
TGTGCCAGCACTCCGGCGGGACAAAACACCGGGGAGCTGTTTTTT
>TRBJ2-7|TRBD1|TRBV5-1|-
CASSSGGGVYEQYF
TGCGCCAGCAGCTCAGGGGGCGGTGTCTACGAGCAGTACTTC
>TRBJ2-7|TRBD2|TRBV7-2|many
CASSLTRENEQYF
TGTGCCAGCAGCTTAACGCGGGAGAACGAGCAGTACTTC
>TRBJ1-1|-|TRBV10-3|-
CAISESGSQNTEAFF
TGTGCCATCAGTGAGTCGGGCAGTCAGAACACTGAAGCTTTCTTT
>TRBJ2-7|-|TRBV7-6|-
CASSSLTGGGYEQYF
TGTGCCAGCAGCTCTCTGACAGGTGGTGGCTACGAGCAGTACTTC
>TRBJ2-7|-|TRBV11-2|-
CASSPTTGEQYF
TGTGCCAGCAGCCCAACCACAGGGGAGCAGTACTTC
>TRBJ2-1|TRBD2|TRBV11-2|-
CASIVAGGNYNEQFF
TGTGCCAGCATCGTAGCGGGAGGTAACTACAATGAGCAGTTCTTC
>TRBJ2-2|-|TRBV7-5|few
CISVPEAGTSGGSNITGELFF
-
>TRBJ2-7|-|TRBV29-1|-
CSVESEWGVKQYF
TGCAGCGTTGAAAGTGAATGGGGGGTCAAGCAGTACTTC
>TRBJ2-2|-|TRBV27|-
CASSLRAHTGELFF
TGTGCCAGCAGTCTAAGGGCCCACACCGGGGAGCTGTTTTTT
>TRBJ2-5|TRBD2|TRBV7-9|-
CASSFGGGAQETQYF
TGTGCCAGCAGCTTCGGCGGGGGGGCCCAAGAGACCCAGTACTTC
>TRBJ1-5|-|TRBV5-5|many
CASSLVGGLASNQPQHF
TGTGCCAGCAGCTTGGTAGGTGGGCTGGCAAGCAATCAGCCCCAGCATTTT
>TRBJ1-3|-|TRBV20-1|-
CSAFRTDRADTIYF
TGCAGTGCTTTTCGGACAGACCGCGCGGACACCATATATTTT
>TRBJ1-1|-|TRBV4-1|few
CASSQVVRRRENTEAFF
TGCGCCAGCAGCCAAGTTGTAAGACGGCGGGAGAACACTGAAGCTTTCTTT
>TRBJ2-7|-|TRBV29-1|few
CSVWAKGEQYF
TGCAGCGTTTGGGCCAAGGGGGAGCAGTACTTC
>TRBJ1-2|-|TRBV7-9|-
CASSSIGVAQNYGYTF
TGTGCCAGCAGCTCCATCGGCGTGGCCCAGAACTATGGCTACACCTTC
>TRBJ2-1|TRBD1|TRBV6-1|few
CASSHPGDRGYNEQFF
TGTGCCAGCAGCCACCCCGGGGACAGGGGATACAATGAGCAGTTCTTC
>TRBJ2-7|-|TRBV11-2|-
CASSLLLRGQHEQYF
TGTGCCAGCAGCTTACTTCTCCGGGGGCAGCACGAGCAGTACTTC
>TRBJ2-1|-|TRBV20-1|few
CSASGVADNEQFF
TGCAGTGCTAGCGGGGTTGCGGACAATGAGCAGTTCTTC
>TRBJ2-5|-|TRBV25-1|-
CASRAVKETQYF
TGTGCCAGCAGGGCGGTGAAGGAGACCCAGTACTTC